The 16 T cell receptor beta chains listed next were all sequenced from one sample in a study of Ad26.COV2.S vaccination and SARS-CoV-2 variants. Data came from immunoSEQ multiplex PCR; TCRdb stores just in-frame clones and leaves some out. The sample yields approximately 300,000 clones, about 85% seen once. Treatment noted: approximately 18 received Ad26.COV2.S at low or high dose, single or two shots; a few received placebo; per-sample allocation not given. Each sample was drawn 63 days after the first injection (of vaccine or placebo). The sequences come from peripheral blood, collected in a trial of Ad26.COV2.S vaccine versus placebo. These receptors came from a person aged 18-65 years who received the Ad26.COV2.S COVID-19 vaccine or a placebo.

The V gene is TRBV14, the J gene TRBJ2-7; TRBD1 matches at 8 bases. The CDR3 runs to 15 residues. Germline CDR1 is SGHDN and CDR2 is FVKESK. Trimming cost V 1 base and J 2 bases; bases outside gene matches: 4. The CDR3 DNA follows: TGTGCCAGCAGCCAAGGTGCGACAGGGGCCTACGAGCAGTACTTC. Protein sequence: CASSQGATGAYEQYF.

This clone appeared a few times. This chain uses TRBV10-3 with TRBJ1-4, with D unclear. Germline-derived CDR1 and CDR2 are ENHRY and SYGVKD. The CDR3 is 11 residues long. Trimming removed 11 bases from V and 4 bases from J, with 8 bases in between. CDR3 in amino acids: CAAQSNEKLFF. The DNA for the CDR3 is TGTGCCGCACAGAGTAATGAAAAACTGTTTTTT.

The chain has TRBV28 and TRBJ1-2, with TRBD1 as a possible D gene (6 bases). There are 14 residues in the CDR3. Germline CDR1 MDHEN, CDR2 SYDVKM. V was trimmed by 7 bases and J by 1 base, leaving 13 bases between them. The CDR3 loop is CASKQQGDNYGYTF. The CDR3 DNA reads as TGTGCCAGCAAACAACAGGGAGATAACTATGGCTACACCTTC.

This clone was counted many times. The CDR3 DNA follows: TGTGCCACCAGCCGTGACCGGGACAGGGGGCGCGGGTCCACCTTC. Amino acids: CATSRDRDRGRGSTF. The chain couples TRBV15 to TRBJ1-2, with 12 bases lining up with TRBD1. Trimming cost V 5 bases and J 13 bases; bases outside gene matches: 14. The CDR3 extends over 15 amino acids. Germline V gene lookup returns CDR1 LNHNV and CDR2 YYDKDF (reference sequence). Looking up the rest from reference TRBV15 and TRBJ1-2 gives the full variable domain: DAMVIQNPRYQVTQFGKPVTLSCSQTLNHNVMYWYQQKSSQAPKLLFHYYDKDFNNEADTPDNFQSRRPNTSFCFLDIRSPGLGDTAMYLCATSRDRDRGRGSTFGSGTRLTVV.

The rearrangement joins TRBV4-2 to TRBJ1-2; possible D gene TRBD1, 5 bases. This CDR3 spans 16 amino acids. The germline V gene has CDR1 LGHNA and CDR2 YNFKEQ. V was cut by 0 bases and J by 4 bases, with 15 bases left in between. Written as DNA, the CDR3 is TGTGCCAGCAGCCAAGATGGAACAGGTGGGGTCTATGGCTACACCTTC. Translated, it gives CASSQDGTGGVYGYTF.

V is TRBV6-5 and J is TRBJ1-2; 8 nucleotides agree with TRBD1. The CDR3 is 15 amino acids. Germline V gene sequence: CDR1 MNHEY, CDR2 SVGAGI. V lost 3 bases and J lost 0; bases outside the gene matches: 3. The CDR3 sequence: CASSYGQGSNYGYTF. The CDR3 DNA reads TGTGCCAGCAGTTATGGACAGGGTTCTAACTATGGCTACACCTTC.

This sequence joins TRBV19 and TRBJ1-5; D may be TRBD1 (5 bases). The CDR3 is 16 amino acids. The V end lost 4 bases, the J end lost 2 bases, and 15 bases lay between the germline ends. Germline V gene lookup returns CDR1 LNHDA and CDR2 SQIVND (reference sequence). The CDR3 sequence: CASSNTGSGGNQPQHF. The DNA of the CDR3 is TGTGCCAGTAGTAACACAGGAAGTGGTGGCAATCAGCCCCAGCATTTT. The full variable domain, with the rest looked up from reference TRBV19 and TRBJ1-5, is DGGITQSPKYLFRKEGQNVTLSCEQNLNHDAMYWYRQDPGQGLRLIYYSQIVNDFQKGDIAEGYSVSREKKESFPLTVTSAQKNPTAFYLCASSNTGSGGNQPQHFGDGTRLSIL.

DNA of the CDR3: TGTGCCAGCCATTTCTCTGGGAGCACAGATACGCAGTATTTT. This sequence encodes CASHFSGSTDTQYF. V usage is TRBV28 and J usage is TRBJ2-3; unclear D gene. The length of the CDR3 is 14 residues. V lost 8 bases and J 0 bases, leaving 12 bases between the germline ends. CDR1 and CDR2 from the germline V gene are MDHEN and SYDVKM.

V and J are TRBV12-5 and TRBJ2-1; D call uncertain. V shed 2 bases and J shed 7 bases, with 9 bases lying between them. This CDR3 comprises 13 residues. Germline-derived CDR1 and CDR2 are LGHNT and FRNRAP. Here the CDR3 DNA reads TGTGCTAGTGGTTTGCCCCTCGGGAATGAGCAGTTCTTC. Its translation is CASGLPLGNEQFF.

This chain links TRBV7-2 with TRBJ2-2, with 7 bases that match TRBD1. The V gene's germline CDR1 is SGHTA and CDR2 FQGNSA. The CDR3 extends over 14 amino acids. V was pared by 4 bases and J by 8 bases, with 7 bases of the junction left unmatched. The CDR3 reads CASSSTGDHGELFF. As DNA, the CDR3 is TGTGCCAGCAGCTCAACAGGGGACCATGGGGAGCTGTTTTTT.

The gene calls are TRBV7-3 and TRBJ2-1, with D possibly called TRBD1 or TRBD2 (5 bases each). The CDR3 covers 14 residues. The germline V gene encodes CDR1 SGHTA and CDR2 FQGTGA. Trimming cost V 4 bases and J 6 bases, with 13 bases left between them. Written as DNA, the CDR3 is TGTGCCAGCAGCTCCCAGACTGGGGGCAATGAGCAGTTCTTC. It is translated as CASSSQTGGNEQFF. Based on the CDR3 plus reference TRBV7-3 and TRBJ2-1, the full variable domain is GAGVSQTPSNKVTEKGKYVELRCDPISGHTALYWYRQSLGQGPEFLIYFQGTGAADDSGLPNDRFFAVRPEGSVSTLKIQRTERGDSAVYLCASSSQTGGNEQFFGPGTRLTVL.

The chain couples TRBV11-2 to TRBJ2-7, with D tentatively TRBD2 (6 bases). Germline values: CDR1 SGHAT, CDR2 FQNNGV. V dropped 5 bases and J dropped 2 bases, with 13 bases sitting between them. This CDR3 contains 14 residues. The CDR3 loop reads CASSPTRDPYEQYF. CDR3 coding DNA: TGTGCCAGCAGCCCGACTAGAGATCCCTACGAGCAGTACTTC. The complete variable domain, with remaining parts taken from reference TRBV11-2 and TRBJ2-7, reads EAGVAQSPRYKIIEKRQSVAFWCNPISGHATLYWYQQILGQGPKLLIQFQNNGVVDDSQLPKDRFSAERLKGVDSTLKIQPAKLEDSAVYLCASSPTRDPYEQYFGPGTRLTVT.

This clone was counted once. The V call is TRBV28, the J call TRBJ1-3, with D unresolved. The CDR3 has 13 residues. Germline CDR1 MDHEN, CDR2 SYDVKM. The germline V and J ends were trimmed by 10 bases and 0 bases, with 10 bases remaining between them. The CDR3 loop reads CATSRYSGNTIYF. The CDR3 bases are TGTGCCACCTCTCGCTACTCTGGAAACACCATATATTTT.

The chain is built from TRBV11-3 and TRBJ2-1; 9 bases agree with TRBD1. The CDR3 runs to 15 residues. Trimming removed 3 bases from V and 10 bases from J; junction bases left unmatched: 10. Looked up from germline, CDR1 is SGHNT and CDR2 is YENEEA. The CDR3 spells CASSFRDRVVNEQFF. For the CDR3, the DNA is TGTGCCAGCAGCTTCAGGGACAGGGTTGTAAACGAGCAGTTCTTC.

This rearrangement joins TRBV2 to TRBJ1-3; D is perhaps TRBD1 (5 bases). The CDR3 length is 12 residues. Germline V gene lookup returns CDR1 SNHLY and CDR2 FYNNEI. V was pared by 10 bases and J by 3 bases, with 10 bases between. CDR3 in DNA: TGTGCCACCAGCGGGGGTGGAAACACCATATATTTT. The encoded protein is CATSGGGNTIYF.

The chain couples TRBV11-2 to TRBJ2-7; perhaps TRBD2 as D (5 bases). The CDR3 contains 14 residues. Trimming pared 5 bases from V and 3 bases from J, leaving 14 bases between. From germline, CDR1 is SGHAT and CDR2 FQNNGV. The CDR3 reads CASSGPGVNYEQYF. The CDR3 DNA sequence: TGTGCCAGCAGCGGGCCCGGGGTCAACTACGAGCAGTACTTC.